Listed below are T cell receptor beta chains from one sample, sequenced in a study of blood T cell repertoires in COVID-19. Repertoires were generated with immunoSEQ multiplex PCR, while TCRdb's copy carries only in-frame clones and drops some. The sample contains around 250,000 clones, under 90% of which appear only once. Material: peripheral blood. The source is a woman aged 40 to 50 who had recovered from COVID-19. CDR3s include the opening cysteine and the closing phenylalanine or tryptophan. Fields, in order: J gene, clone size, D gene, V gene, CDR3 protein, CDR3 DNA. The D gene is left open where the match is weak. Size is omitted from some rows. Given values are once, few, many or a class for expanded clones.

TRBJ2-1	NA	NA	TRBV12-5	CASGLPGGRNEQFF	TGTGCTAGTGGTTTACCCGGAGGGCGCAATGAGCAGTTCTTC
TRBJ2-7	once	NA	TRBV4-1	CASSQVQESYEQYF	TGCGCCAGCAGCCAAGTTCAGGAATCCTACGAGCAGTACTTC
TRBJ2-5	NA	NA	TRBV30	CAWRLGAQTQYF	TGTGCCTGGCGCTTGGGGGCCCAGACCCAGTACTTC
TRBJ1-3	NA	TRBD1	TRBV5-1	CASSLGQGENTIYF	TGCGCCAGCAGCTTGGGACAGGGAGAAAACACCATATATTTT
TRBJ1-5	NA	TRBD1	TRBV19	CASTGKGTGESQPQHF	TGTGCCAGTACCGGCAAAGGAACAGGGGAGAGTCAGCCCCAGCATTTT
TRBJ2-7	NA	NA	TRBV30	CAWRGEGTWYDSYEQYF	TGTGCCTGGAGAGGGGAGGGGACATGGTACGACTCTTACGAGCAGTACTTC
TRBJ2-2	NA	NA	TRBV6-4	CASSDGPTGELFF	TGTGCCAGCAGTGACGGGCCCACCGGGGAGCTGTTTTTT
TRBJ2-1	NA	TRBD2	TRBV10-3	CAISGSGNNEQFF	TGTGCCATCAGTGGTAGCGGGAACAATGAGCAGTTCTTC
TRBJ2-1	NA	NA	TRBV7-9	CASSPALDGGWDEQFF	TGTGCCAGCAGCCCCGCCTTGGACGGAGGATGGGATGAGCAGTTCTTC
TRBJ2-7	NA	NA	TRBV18	CASSPARLASSYEQYF	TGTGCCAGCTCACCGGCTAGATTGGCGAGCTCCTACGAGCAGTACTTC
TRBJ2-1	once	TRBD2	TRBV5-1	CASSTPSGEYNEQFF	TGCGCCAGCAGCACCCCTAGCGGGGAATACAATGAGCAGTTCTTC
TRBJ2-7	NA	NA	TRBV14	CASSQGAGPATYEQYF	TGTGCCAGCAGCCAAGGGGCAGGGCCGGCCACCTACGAGCAGTACTTC
TRBJ1-2	NA	NA	TRBV7-2	CASSSLAGVKGYTF	TGTGCCAGCAGCTCGCTAGCAGGGGTTAAGGGCTACACCTTC
TRBJ1-5	NA	TRBD1	TRBV28	CASRYRRGRGSNQPQHF	TGTGCCAGCAGATACCGCAGGGGGCGAGGGAGCAATCAGCCCCAGCATTTT
TRBJ2-3	NA	NA	TRBV7-2	CASSTQAAITDTQYF	TGTGCCAGCAGCACCCAAGCGGCGATCACAGATACGCAGTATTTT
TRBJ1-2	NA	NA	TRBV11-3	CASSPKRTVYGYTF	TGTGCCAGCAGCCCCAAGAGGACAGTCTATGGCTACACCTTC
TRBJ2-3	NA	NA	TRBV2	CASSDKSGLNTQYF	TGTGCCAGCAGTGATAAAAGCGGACTTAATACGCAGTATTTT
TRBJ2-1	NA	NA	TRBV7-3	CASSLRGETYNEQFF	TGTGCCAGCAGCTTAAGGGGGGAGACCTACAATGAGCAGTTCTTC
TRBJ2-7	NA	NA	TRBV10-3	CAISDKAGRSYEQYF	TGTGCCATCAGTGACAAGGCGGGGCGCTCCTACGAGCAGTACTTC
TRBJ2-5	NA	TRBD2	TRBV30	CAWRTGGGETQYF	TGTGCCTGGAGAACCGGGGGGGGAGAGACCCAGTACTTC
TRBJ2-2	NA	NA	TRBV19	CASTSPWLATGELFF	TGTGCCAGTACCTCGCCTTGGCTAGCGACCGGGGAGCTGTTTTTT
TRBJ2-3	NA	NA	TRBV10-1	CASSAGRGLSTDTQYF	TGCGCCAGCAGTGCTGGCAGGGGCCTTAGCACAGATACGCAGTATTTT
TRBJ2-1	NA	NA	TRBV20-1	CSANGQFF	TGCAGTGCTAACGGGCAGTTCTTC
TRBJ2-7	NA	NA	TRBV10-3	CAISDQDSNYEQYF	TGTGCCATCAGTGACCAGGACAGCAACTACGAGCAGTACTTC
TRBJ1-1	NA	TRBD1	TRBV30	CAWIRGKMNTEAFF	TGTGCCTGGATCAGGGGGAAGATGAACACTGAAGCTTTCTTT
TRBJ1-6	NA	NA	TRBV19	CARSLTGNSPLHF	TGTGCCAGATCACTTACGGGAAATTCACCCCTCCACTTT
TRBJ2-2	NA	NA	TRBV7-2	CASSFDRATGELFF	TGTGCCAGCAGCTTCGACAGAGCTACCGGGGAGCTGTTTTTT
TRBJ2-5	NA	NA	TRBV5-1	CASSLDGRLQETQYF	TGCGCCAGCAGCTTGGATGGAAGACTACAAGAGACCCAGTACTTC
TRBJ2-7	few	NA	TRBV5-6	CASSLTGSSYEQYF	TGTGCCAGCAGTTTGACGGGAAGCTCCTACGAGCAGTACTTC
TRBJ2-7	NA	NA	TRBV27	CASSLREAYEQYF	TGTGCCAGCAGCCTTAGGGAGGCGTACGAGCAGTACTTC
TRBJ2-1	NA	TRBD2	TRBV9	CASSVGTSGSYEQFF	TGTGCCAGCAGCGTAGGGACTAGCGGGAGCTATGAGCAGTTCTTC
TRBJ2-1	NA	TRBD2	TRBV29-1	CSVGAGGPGEQFF	TGCAGCGTTGGAGCGGGAGGGCCCGGTGAGCAGTTCTTC
TRBJ2-1	NA	TRBD2	TRBV10-3	CAISDMRAGDSKVEQFF	TGTGCCATCAGTGATATGAGGGCGGGAGATTCTAAAGTTGAGCAGTTCTTC
TRBJ1-3	NA	NA	TRBV5-1	CASSLGQNSGNTIYF	TGCGCCAGCAGCTTGGGACAAAACTCTGGAAACACCATATATTTT
TRBJ2-1	NA	TRBD2	TRBV29-1	CSVDMRGIGTYNEQFF	TGCAGCGTCGACATGCGGGGGATCGGAACTTACAATGAGCAGTTCTTC
TRBJ1-4	NA	NA	TRBV27	CASSLTVQGQEKLFF	TGTGCCAGCAGTTTAACAGTCCAGGGGCAAGAAAAACTGTTTTTT
TRBJ2-1	few	TRBD2	TRBV28	CASSPASGSLLNEQFF	TGTGCCAGCAGTCCGGCTAGCGGGAGTCTACTCAATGAGCAGTTCTTC
TRBJ1-1	few	NA	TRBV4-2	CASSRAIDTEAFF	TGTGCCAGCAGCCGCGCAATAGACACTGAAGCTTTCTTT
TRBJ2-7	NA	NA	TRBV2	CASRGYEQYF	TGTGCCAGCCGCGGGTACGAGCAGTACTTC
TRBJ2-3	NA	TRBD1	TRBV11-2	CASSFSIYRGRGTDTQYF	TGTGCCAGCAGCTTTTCTATATACAGGGGCCGCGGCACAGATACGCAGTATTTT
TRBJ2-3	NA	TRBD2	TRBV27	CASSLEPLLAGVGTDTQYF	TGTGCCAGCAGCCTTGAACCTCTACTAGCGGGAGTAGGCACAGATACGCAGTATTTT
TRBJ2-5	NA	TRBD1	TRBV5-1	CASSLPGQGIQETQYF	TGCGCCAGCAGCTTGCCGGGACAGGGCATACAAGAGACCCAGTACTTC
TRBJ2-3	NA	NA	TRBV10-1	CASRDCPTDTQYF	TGCGCCAGCAGGGACTGTCCCACAGATACGCAGTATTTT
TRBJ2-7	NA	TRBD2	TRBV27	CASSSVAGSSYEQYF	TGTGCCAGCAGTTCAGTAGCGGGAAGCTCCTACGAGCAGTACTTC
TRBJ2-2	NA	TRBD1	TRBV9	CASSGKGQGTGELFF	TGTGCCAGCAGCGGAAAGGGACAGGGCACCGGGGAGCTGTTTTTT
TRBJ2-2	NA	TRBD2	TRBV2	CASSEDGRGREGRTGELFF	TGTGCCAGCAGCGAAGACGGACGGGGGCGGGAGGGCCGGACCGGGGAGCTGTTTTTT
TRBJ2-1	NA	TRBD2	TRBV5-1	CASSLGWSSGSSYNEQFF	TGCGCCAGCAGCTTGGGTTGGTCTAGCGGGAGTTCCTACAATGAGCAGTTCTTC
TRBJ2-2	NA	TRBD2	TRBV4-1	CASSIRTSGTGELFF	TGCGCCAGCAGCATCCGGACTAGCGGGACCGGGGAGCTGTTTTTT
TRBJ2-6	NA	NA	TRBV7-6	CASSLEGGYGANVLTF	TGTGCCAGCAGCTTAGAGGGGGGGTATGGGGCCAACGTCCTGACTTTC
TRBJ1-2	NA	TRBD1	TRBV14	CASSSPGQGNYGYTF	TGTGCCAGCAGCTCGCCAGGACAGGGAAACTATGGCTACACCTTC
TRBJ1-6	NA	NA	TRBV7-2	CASSSPGHLNSPLHF	TGTGCCAGCAGCAGTCCGGGACACTTGAATTCACCCCTCCACTTT
TRBJ1-4	NA	TRBD1	TRBV18	CASSPPGQGGEKLFF	TGTGCCAGCTCACCTCCGGGACAGGGAGGCGAAAAACTGTTTTTT
TRBJ2-1	NA	TRBD2	TRBV7-3	CASSATLAGADNEQFF	TGTGCCAGCAGCGCAACACTAGCGGGAGCAGATAATGAGCAGTTCTTC
TRBJ2-7	NA	TRBD1	TRBV18	CASSPRGQYEQYF	TGTGCCAGCTCACCACGGGGACAGTACGAGCAGTACTTC
TRBJ2-1	once	NA	TRBV9	CASSALAASSYNEQFF	TGTGCCAGCAGCGCATTAGCGGCGAGCTCCTACAATGAGCAGTTCTTC
TRBJ1-1	NA	NA	TRBV27	CASSFTGSNTEAFF	TGTGCCAGCAGTTTTACAGGGTCGAACACTGAAGCTTTCTTT